Below, 2 T cell receptor beta chains from the same sample are listed, as sequenced in a study of T cells in Graves' hyperthyroidism and ophthalmopathy. Amplified TCR beta CDR3 regions came from RNA transcripts. HTBI primers drove first-round RT-PCR of the TCR CDR3. MiXCR, applied by TCRdb to the multiplex PCR reads, yields one record per CDR3 protein. The repertoire holds around 500,000 distinct CDR3 sequences, around a fifth seen once, with about 53% in the top ten. The material sequenced was blood. Receptor source: a woman aged 70-85 years with Graves' ophthalmopathy.

The chain uses TRBV25-1 and TRBJ2-3, with 9 bases fitting TRBD2. CDR1 and CDR2 from the germline V gene are MGHDK and SYGVNS. The CDR3 consists of 16 residues. J was trimmed by 3 bases and V by 3 bases; bases with no gene match: 7. CDR3 nucleotide sequence: TGTGCCAGCAGTGACAGATTAGCGGGAGAAACAGATACGCAGTATTTT. It is translated as CASSDRLAGETDTQYF.

A note on this clonotype: The germline gene is not matched at one end of the junction; a read error may be the cause. The chain carries TRBV10-3 and TRBJ2-5; 12 bases align to TRBD1. This CDR3 has 15 residues. Looked up from germline, CDR1 is ENHRY and CDR2 is SYGVKD. The CDR3 loop is CATSEGTGGGETQYF. DNA of the CDR3: TGTGCCACCAGTGAGGGGACAGGGGGCGGAGAGACCCAGTACTTC.